Following are 13 T cell receptor beta chains from one sample sequenced in a study of cytomegalovirus exposure and HLA in healthy donors. The PCR used 60 Vbeta and 13 Jbeta primers. Here immunoSEQ multiplex PCR was the method, and the copy in TCRdb shows in-frame clones only, minus some. The table records approximately 250,000 clones, around 84% of them present only once. The specimen was PBMCs. The receptors stem from a girl aged 2 to 10 in good health and CMV-seronegative.

The chain recombines TRBV7-3 with TRBJ2-3; 11 bases are a match to TRBD2. Per germline, CDR1 SGHTA and CDR2 FQGTGA. The CDR3 runs 17 residues. V shed 1 base and J 2 bases; nucleotides not matched to a gene: 5. The DNA of the CDR3 is TGTGCCAGCAGCTTAATGTCTAGCGGGGGGACCACAGATACGCAGTATTTT. It specifies CASSLMSSGGTTDTQYF.

The J gene is TRBJ2-5, the V gene TRBV7-3; tentative D call: TRBD1 (6 bases). The germline V and J ends were trimmed by 2 bases and 1 base, with 11 bases remaining between them. Per germline, CDR1 SGHTA and CDR2 FQGTGA. CDR3 length equals 15 residues. CDR3 amino acids: CASSLRPDSQETQYF. The CDR3 nucleotides read TGTGCCAGCAGCTTACGTCCGGACAGCCAAGAGACCCAGTACTTC.

In the case of this clone: Since the CDR3 does not end with the conserved phenylalanine or tryptophan, this likely comes from a read error. The rearrangement links TRBV4-2 to TRBJ2-3; 11 bases are a match to TRBD2. The CDR3 runs 17 residues. After removal of 4 bases from V and 0 bases from J, the junction contained 6 bases not matched to a gene. Germline values: CDR1 LGHNA, CDR2 YNFKEQ. Written as DNA, the CDR3 is TGTGCCAGCAGCCGATCGGGACTAGCGGAGAGCACAGATACGCAGTATCTT. The encoded protein is CASSRSGLAESTDTQYL.

This rearrangement joins TRBV11-1 to TRBJ1-1, with TRBD1 as a possible D gene (5 bases). CDR1 SGHAT and CDR2 FQDESV come from the germline V gene (reference sequence). The CDR3 has 17 amino acids. V was pared by 1 base and J by 3 bases, with 18 bases between. The CDR3 protein is CASSLGPSRGWDTEAFF. The DNA for the CDR3 is TGTGCCAGCAGCTTAGGGCCTTCGCGGGGGTGGGACACTGAAGCTTTCTTT. The variable domain in full, completed from reference TRBV11-1 and TRBJ1-1, reads EAEVAQSPRYKITEKSQAVAFWCDPISGHATLYWYRQILGQGPELLVQFQDESVVDDSQLPKDRFSAERLKGVDSTLKIQPAELGDSAMYLCASSLGPSRGWDTEAFFGQGTRLTVV.

The genes are TRBV9 and TRBJ2-2; a weak D match, TRBD2 (5 bases). Trimming stripped 1 base from V and 1 base from J, with 11 bases between. The CDR3 runs to 16 residues. Germline V gives CDR1 SGDLS, CDR2 YYNGEE. CDR3 sequence reads: CASSVLVAGNTGELFF. CDR3 coding DNA: TGTGCCAGCAGCGTACTTGTGGCGGGGAACACCGGGGAGCTGTTTTTT.

The chain combines TRBV6-5 with TRBJ1-1; 9 nucleotides agree with TRBD1. V shed 0 bases and J 11 bases; nucleotides not matched to a gene: 7. The germline V gene has CDR1 MNHEY and CDR2 SVGAGI. CDR3 length: 14 residues. In DNA, the CDR3 is TGTGCCAGCAGTTACTCCCGGACAGGGGAATCGGCTTTCTTT. The encoded protein is CASSYSRTGESAFF.

The genes are TRBV25-1 and TRBJ1-2, with D unclear. The germline CDR1 and CDR2 sequences are MGHDK and SYGVNS. V lost 5 bases, J lost 5 bases, and 12 bases lay in between. The CDR3 length is 13 residues. The DNA of the CDR3 is TGTGCCAGCAGTCCCGGAGAGGGTTATGGCTACACCTTC. It is translated as CASSPGEGYGYTF.

The V and J genes are TRBV5-1 and TRBJ1-6, with 10 bases identical to TRBD1. Germline CDR1 SGHRS, CDR2 YFSETQ. This CDR3 is 14 amino acids long. The ends lost 3 bases at V and 10 bases at J; junction bases unmatched: 4. CDR3 sequence: CASSSGTGESPLHF. Written as DNA, the CDR3 is TGCGCCAGCAGCTCTGGGACAGGGGAGTCACCCCTCCACTTT.

This clone showed up just once. This chain connects TRBV27 to TRBJ2-5; tentatively, D is TRBD2 (6 bases). Between the trimmed V and J ends, which lost 6 bases and 0 bases, there was a span of 14 bases. CDR3 size: 15 residues. Per germline, CDR1 MNHEY and CDR2 SMNVEV (reference sequence). CDR3 nucleotides: TGTGCCAGCAGCGCGGCCGGGAGATACCAAGAGACCCAGTACTTC. This gives the protein CASSAAGRYQETQYF.

The genes are TRBV5-8 and TRBJ1-2; 11 bases line up with TRBD1. The CDR3 loop spans 15 amino acids. Germline lookup yields CDR1 SGHTS and CDR2 YDEGEE. V lost 0 bases to trimming and J lost 4 bases; unmatched junction nucleotides: 2. This chain's CDR3 is CASSLVGTGGYGYTF. For the CDR3, the DNA is TGTGCCAGCAGCTTGGTCGGGACAGGGGGCTATGGCTACACCTTC.

This chain uses TRBV5-1 with TRBJ1-5; 7 bases align to TRBD1. Germline V gene data show CDR1 as SGHRS and CDR2 as YFSETQ. The CDR3 is 17 amino acids. V lost 4 bases to trimming and J lost 0 bases; unmatched junction nucleotides: 10. The CDR3 loop reads CASSDDRVPYSNQPQHF. The CDR3 DNA reads TGCGCCAGCAGCGACGACAGGGTCCCCTATAGCAATCAGCCCCAGCATTTT.

The chain uses TRBV2 and TRBJ2-2; D unresolved. Trimming stripped 0 bases from V and 3 bases from J, with 5 bases between. This CDR3 comprises 14 residues. Germline V gene data show CDR1 as SNHLY and CDR2 as FYNNEI. CDR3: CASSEASYTGELFF. CDR3 nucleotide sequence: TGTGCCAGCAGTGAAGCTAGCTACACCGGGGAGCTGTTTTTT.

The rearrangement uses TRBV2 and TRBJ1-1, with 9 bases that match TRBD1. The CDR3 consists of 13 residues. Germline CDR1 is SNHLY and CDR2 is FYNNEI. V dropped 6 bases and J dropped 4; count of bases not matched to a gene: 3. The DNA for the CDR3 is TGTGCCAGCAGCCACAGGGGGCGCACTGAAGCTTTCTTT. Translation: CASSHRGRTEAFF.